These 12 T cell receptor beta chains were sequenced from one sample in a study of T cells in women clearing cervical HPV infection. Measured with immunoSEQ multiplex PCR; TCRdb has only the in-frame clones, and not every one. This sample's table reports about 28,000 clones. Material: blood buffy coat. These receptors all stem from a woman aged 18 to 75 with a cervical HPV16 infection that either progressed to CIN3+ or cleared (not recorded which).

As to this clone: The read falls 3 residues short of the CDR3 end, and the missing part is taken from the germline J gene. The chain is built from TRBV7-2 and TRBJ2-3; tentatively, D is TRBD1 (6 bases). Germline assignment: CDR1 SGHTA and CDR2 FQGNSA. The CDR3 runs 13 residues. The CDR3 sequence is CASSTDSTTTQYF. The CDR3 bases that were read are TGTGCCAGCAGCACGGACAGTACGACAACG.

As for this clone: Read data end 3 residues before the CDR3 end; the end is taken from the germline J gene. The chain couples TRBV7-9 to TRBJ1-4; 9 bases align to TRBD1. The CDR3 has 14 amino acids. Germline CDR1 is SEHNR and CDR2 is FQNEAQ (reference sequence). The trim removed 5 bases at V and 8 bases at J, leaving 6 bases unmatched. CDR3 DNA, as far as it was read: TGTGCCAGCAGCACACAGGGGGCACGGGAAAAA. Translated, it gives CASSTQGAREK. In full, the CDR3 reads CASSTQGAREKLFF.

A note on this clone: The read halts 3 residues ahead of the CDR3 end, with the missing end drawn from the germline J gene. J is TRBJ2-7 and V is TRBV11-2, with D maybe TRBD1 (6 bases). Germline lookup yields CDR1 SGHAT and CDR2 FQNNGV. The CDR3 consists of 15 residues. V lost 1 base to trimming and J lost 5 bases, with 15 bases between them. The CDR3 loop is CASSLVFSGVHEQYF. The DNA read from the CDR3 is TGTGCCAGCAGCTTAGTCTTTTCAGGGGTCCACGAG.

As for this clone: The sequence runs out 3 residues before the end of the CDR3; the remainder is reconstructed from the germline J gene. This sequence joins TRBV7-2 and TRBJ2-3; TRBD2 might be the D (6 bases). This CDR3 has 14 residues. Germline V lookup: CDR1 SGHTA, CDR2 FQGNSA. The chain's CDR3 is CASSSGRGSGTQYF. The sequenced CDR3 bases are TGTGCCAGCAGCTCGGGGCGGGGAAGTGGGACG. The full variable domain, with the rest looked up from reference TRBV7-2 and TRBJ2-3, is GAGVSQSPSNKVTEKGKDVELRCDPISGHTALYWYRQSLGQGLEFLIYFQGNSAPDKSGLPSDRFSAERTGGSVSTLTIQRTQQEDSAVYLCASSSGRGSGTQYFGPGTRLTVL.

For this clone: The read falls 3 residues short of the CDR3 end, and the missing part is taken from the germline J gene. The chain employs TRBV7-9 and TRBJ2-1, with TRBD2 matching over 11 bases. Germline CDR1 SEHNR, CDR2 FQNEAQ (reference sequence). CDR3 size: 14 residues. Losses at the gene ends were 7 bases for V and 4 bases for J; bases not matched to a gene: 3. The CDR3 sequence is CASKTSGSYNEQFF. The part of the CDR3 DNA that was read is TGTGCCAGCAAAACTAGCGGGAGTTACAATGAG.

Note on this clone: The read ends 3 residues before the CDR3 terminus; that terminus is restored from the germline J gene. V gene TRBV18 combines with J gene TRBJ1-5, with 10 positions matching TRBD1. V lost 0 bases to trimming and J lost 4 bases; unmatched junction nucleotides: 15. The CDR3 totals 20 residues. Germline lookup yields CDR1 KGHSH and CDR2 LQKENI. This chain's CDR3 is CASSPPRQGAKWGPNQPQHF. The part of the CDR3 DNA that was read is TGTGCCAGCTCACCACCGAGACAGGGGGCTAAATGGGGTCCTAATCAGCCC.

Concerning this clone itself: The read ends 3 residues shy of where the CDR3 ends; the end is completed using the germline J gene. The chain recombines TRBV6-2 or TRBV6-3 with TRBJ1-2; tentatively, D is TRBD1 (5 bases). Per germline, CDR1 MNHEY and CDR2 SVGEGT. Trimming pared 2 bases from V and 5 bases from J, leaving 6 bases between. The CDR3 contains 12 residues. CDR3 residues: CASSYGAYGYTF. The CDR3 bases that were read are TGTGCCAGCAGTTACGGGGCGTATGGC.

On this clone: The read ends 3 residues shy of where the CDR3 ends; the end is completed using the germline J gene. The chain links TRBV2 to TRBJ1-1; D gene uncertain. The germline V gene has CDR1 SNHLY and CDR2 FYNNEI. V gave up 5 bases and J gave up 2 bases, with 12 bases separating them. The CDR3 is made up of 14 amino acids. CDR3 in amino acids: CASSRKLPNTEAFF. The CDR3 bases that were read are TGTGCCAGCAGTAGAAAACTCCCAAACACTGAA.

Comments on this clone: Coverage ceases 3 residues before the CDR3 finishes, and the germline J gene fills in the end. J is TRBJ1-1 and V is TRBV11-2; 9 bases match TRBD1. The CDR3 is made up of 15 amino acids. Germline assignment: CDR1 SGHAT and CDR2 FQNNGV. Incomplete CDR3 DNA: TGTGCCAGCAGCTCCCACACAGGGGGCAGCTTGAGA. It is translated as CASSSHTGGSLR. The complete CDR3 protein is CASSSHTGGSLRAFF.

The CDR3 is CASRSQGYGTQYF. CDR3 DNA (partial): TGTGCCAGTAGATCACAGGGGTATGGAACC. The chain joins TRBV19 to TRBJ2-5; 7 positions agree with TRBD1. The CDR3 end falls 3 residues outside the read, so it is completed with the germline J gene. Germline CDR1 and CDR2: LNHDA and SQIVND (reference sequence). The CDR3 loop spans 13 amino acids.

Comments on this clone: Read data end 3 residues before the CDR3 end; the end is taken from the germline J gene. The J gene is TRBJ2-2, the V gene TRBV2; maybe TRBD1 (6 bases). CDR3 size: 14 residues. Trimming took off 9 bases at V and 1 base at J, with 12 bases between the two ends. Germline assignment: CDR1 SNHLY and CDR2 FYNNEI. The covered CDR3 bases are TGTGCCAGGAAAGGACAGAAGAACACCGGGGAG. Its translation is CARKGQKNTGE. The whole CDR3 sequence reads CARKGQKNTGELFF.

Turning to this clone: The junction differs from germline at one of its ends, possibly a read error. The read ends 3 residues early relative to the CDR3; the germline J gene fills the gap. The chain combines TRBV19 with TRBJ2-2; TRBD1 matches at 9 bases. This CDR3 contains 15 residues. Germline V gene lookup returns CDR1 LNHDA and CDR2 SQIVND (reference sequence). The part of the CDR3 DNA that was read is TGTGCCAGCCGGGGACAGGGCCTGAACACCGTGGAG. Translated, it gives CASRGQGLNTVE. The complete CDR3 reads CASRGQGLNTVELFF.